This T cell receptor (beta chain) was sequenced in a study of prognosis after radiotherapy for stage I lung cancer. Researchers used two-round multiplex PCR to amplify TCR beta CDR3 starting from genomic DNA. With primers specific to each TRBV and TRBJ gene, the first-round PCR was performed. TCRdb reprocessed the multiplex PCR reads via MiXCR and lists one record per CDR3 protein. Of about 14,000 distinct CDR3 sequences listed, around half are singletons. At least ten counts were recorded for this clonotype. V was clipped by 3 bases and J by 5 bases, with 11 bases between them. CDR1 and CDR2 (germline): SGHRS, YFSETQ. The CDR3 runs 13 residues.

V and J are TRBV5-1 and TRBJ2-5, with D hard to call. This TCR came from a donor over 45 with non-small cell lung cancer. Sequencing was performed on PBMCs, taken before or after stereotactic body radiation therapy (not recorded which). The CDR3 DNA reads TGCGCCAGCAGCTCCTTGGATGTGGAGACCCAGTACTTC. It yields the protein CASSSLDVETQYF.